This T cell receptor beta chain was documented in a study of blood T cell repertoires in COVID-19. The germline V gene encodes CDR1 MDHEN and CDR2 SYDVKM. The CDR3 has 15 amino acids. With V trimmed by 1 base and J by 10 bases, 8 bases remained unmatched. In the original analysis: Researchers report that nucleated cell counts were estimated from reference gene primer amplification. Produced via immunoSEQ multiplex PCR; TCRdb's table is partial and in-frame only. Clone size and the V and J calls come from that table; the DNA yielded D and trimming. The sample contains 150,000 or so clones, roughly four fifths of which appear only once.

This sequence joins TRBV28 and TRBJ1-4, with 8 bases matching TRBD1. The source is a woman aged 55-70 years with acute or convalescent COVID-19. Specimen: peripheral blood. The chain's CDR3 is CASSLSAGGSIKLFF. For the CDR3, the DNA is TGTGCCAGCAGTTTATCGGCAGGGGGCTCGATAAAACTGTTTTTT.